Reported below is one TCR beta chain. Its antigen is not yet known. Qualities for individual bases were not recorded, and no much larger clone is one base off. TCRbeta CDR3 regions were immunosequenced from genomic DNA with the immunoSEQ Assay. Before high-throughput sequencing, the genomic DNA was amplified using bias-controlled multiplex PCR. In the authors' own workflow: To quantify the absolute abundance of each unique TCRbeta CDR3 region, the sequences were collapsed and filtered. Clonality, defined as 1 minus Pielou's evenness, was calculated using only productive rearrangements. A previously published method was used to identify clones whose frequencies were significantly greater in on-treatment samples than in baseline samples. The table was pulled from immuneACCESS by TCRdb, which kept in-frame rearrangements only. Such tables lose some clones; where checked, under half of the loss comes from unresolved V genes, and the rest has no known cause. V and J calls and clone size are given by that table; D and trimming were obtained from the DNA. The sample table holds thousands of clones, of which approximately 72% were seen once. The ten largest clonotypes hold 65% to 70% of the sample.

These data come from a study of sequential checkpoint blockade in melanoma (dated by TCRdb to between 2018 and 2020). A note on the overall study: Patients were randomized 1:1 to first-line nivolumab followed by ipilimumab (arm A) or ipilimumab followed by nivolumab (arm B). Maintenance nivolumab was given following each of the two trial sequences.

The investigation overall reported the following: Larger, independent patient cohorts are needed to validate the response-prediction model that combines TCR metrics and mutation burden.

The meaning of the sample's treatment or condition label: randomized to nivolumab then ipilimumab (arm A) or the reverse (arm B). None of the trial patients had been given prior DNA-damaging chemotherapy. A FACS Aria II flow cytometer was used to sort live CD3+CD8+ cells that were negative for CD19 and CD56 from thawed PBMCs. The samples were obtained from melanoma patients enrolled in CheckMate 064, an open-label, randomized phase II trial testing sequential checkpoint blockade. Peripheral blood mononuclear cells were collected by leukapheresis, purified with Ficoll-Paque, and frozen in human serum with about 10% DMSO. Purity of sorted blood CD3+CD8+ cells was verified at >95% immediately after sorting, followed by DNA extraction. The CDR3, cysteine through phenylalanine, is 11 amino acids long. Only CDR3 DNA remains: 33 bases, in frame from the first base. V and J are truncated by 7 bases and 4 bases respectively, leaving an intervening sequence of 6 bases. The germline V gene (reference sequence) supplies CDR1 MNHEY and CDR2 SMNVEV.

The rearranged chain carries TRBV27 and TRBJ2-3, with the D gene not confidently named. The sample consisted of CD8+ T cells sorted from blood (inferred from file names), taken from a patient given nivolumab and ipilimumab in sequence. The sequence derives from a human donor with melanoma. The nucleotide sequence is given as TGTGCCAGCACCTCGGCAGATACGCAGTATTTT. The resulting protein is CASTSADTQYF.